One sample yielded the 14 T cell receptor beta chains listed below, sequenced in a study of brain T cells in children with intractable seizures. Here immunoSEQ multiplex PCR was the method, and the copy in TCRdb shows in-frame clones only, minus some. The top ten hold about 4% of the sample, which has under 150,000 clones, roughly 94% seen once. The source was peripheral blood, collected at surgery. These receptors all come from a boy younger than two with hemimegalencephaly and intractable seizures.

The rearrangement joins TRBV4-3 to TRBJ2-3, with 8 bases identical to TRBD2. The trim removed 3 bases at V and 6 bases at J, leaving 17 bases unmatched. Germline V gives CDR1 LGHNA, CDR2 YSLEER. This CDR3 contains 18 residues. The DNA for the CDR3 is TGCGCCAGCAGCCAGGCGCCCCCGGACCGGGGGGGGTTCGATACGCAGTATTTT. Translating gives CASSQAPPDRGGFDTQYF.

The chain has TRBV19 and TRBJ1-2, with D possibly TRBD1 on 5 matching bases. The germline V and J ends were trimmed by 3 bases and 10 bases, with 18 bases remaining between them. From germline, CDR1 is LNHDA and CDR2 SQIVND (reference sequence). The CDR3 runs to 14 residues. The CDR3 region is CASSILPGYDDYTF. In nucleotides, the CDR3 is TGTGCCAGTAGTATCCTACCAGGGTATGATGACTACACCTTC.

The V gene is TRBV6-4, the J gene TRBJ2-3, with 12 bases lining up with TRBD2. Trimming took 5 bases from V and 4 from J; bases not matched to a gene: 4. The germline V gene encodes CDR1 MRHNA and CDR2 SNTAGT. This CDR3 comprises 15 residues. CDR3 bases: TGTGCCAGCAGTCTTCTAGCGGGAGGGCCAGATACGCAGTATTTT. This translates into CASSLLAGGPDTQYF.

The gene calls are TRBV3-1 (or the pseudogene TRBV3-2) and TRBJ2-5; 7 nucleotides align to TRBD2. This CDR3 contains 13 residues. With 1 base clipped from V and 7 bases from J, the junction kept 3 bases outside the gene matches. Germline CDR1 reads LGHDT; CDR2 reads YNNKEL (reference sequence). CDR3 in DNA: TGTGCCAGCAGCCAAGGGGGCGGGGGGACCCAGTACTTC. It yields the protein CASSQGGGGTQYF.

The gene calls are TRBV4-2 and TRBJ2-3; D is possibly TRBD2 (5 bases). Germline values: CDR1 LGHNA, CDR2 YNFKEQ. The CDR3 is 16 amino acids. V was trimmed by 0 bases and J by 2 bases, leaving 12 bases between them. CDR3 amino acids: CASSQDWLASTDTQYF. The CDR3 DNA is TGTGCCAGCAGCCAAGATTGGCTAGCTTCCACAGATACGCAGTATTTT.

The chain employs TRBV30 and TRBJ2-1, with 9 positions matching TRBD1. V was clipped by 5 bases and J by 4 bases; unmatched bases: 6. The CDR3 contains 14 residues. The V gene's germline CDR1 is GTSNPN and CDR2 SVGIG (reference sequence). CDR3 DNA: TGTGCCTGGGAGACAGGGGGAGGGTACAATGAGCAGTTCTTC. Translation gives CAWETGGGYNEQFF.

The V call is TRBV28, the J call TRBJ1-6, with no clear D. The germline CDR1 and CDR2 sequences are MDHEN and SYDVKM. The CDR3 covers 17 residues. The V end lost 4 bases, the J end lost 0 bases, and 13 bases lay between the germline ends. The CDR3 reads CASSSYGRGSYNSPLHF. The CDR3 DNA follows: TGTGCCAGCAGTTCTTACGGACGGGGCTCCTATAATTCACCCCTCCACTTT.

In this sample, this clone turned up once. V is TRBV5-5 and J is TRBJ2-7; D may be TRBD1 or TRBD2 (5 bases each). In germline, CDR1 is SGHKS, CDR2 YYEKEE (reference sequence). CDR3 length equals 15 residues. The V and J ends lost 5 bases and 5 bases respectively, with 20 bases between them. Here the CDR3 DNA reads TGTGCCAGCAGAGGGGACGGTAGGGAATCCAACGAGCAGTACTTC. As protein: CASRGDGRESNEQYF.

J is TRBJ1-2 and V is TRBV5-1; a possible D gene is TRBD1 (5 bases). The germline V gene encodes CDR1 SGHRS and CDR2 YFSETQ. This CDR3 spans 13 amino acids. Trimming pared 5 bases from V and 3 bases from J, leaving 11 bases between. CDR3 region: CASRGPSHYGYTF. The DNA of the CDR3 is TGCGCCAGCAGGGGGCCCAGCCACTATGGCTACACCTTC.

J is TRBJ2-3 and V is TRBV10-3, with D possibly being TRBD1 or TRBD2 (5 bases each). V gave up 4 bases and J gave up 3 bases, with 11 bases separating them. The CDR3 sequence is 14 residues long. CDR1 ENHRY and CDR2 SYGVKD come from the germline V gene. The chain's CDR3 is CAISGRGSTDTQYF. The CDR3 bases are TGTGCCATCAGTGGTCGGGGCTCAACAGATACGCAGTATTTT.

The rearrangement joins TRBV3-1 (or the pseudogene TRBV3-2) to TRBJ2-1; TRBD2 agrees at 14 bases. Germline V gene sequence: CDR1 LGHDT, CDR2 YNNKEL (reference sequence). The CDR3 sequence is 16 residues long. V was pared by 0 bases and J by 9 bases, with 4 bases of the junction left unmatched. The CDR3 reads CASSQDPTSGRGEQFF. Written as DNA, the CDR3 is TGTGCCAGCAGCCAAGACCCGACTAGCGGGAGGGGTGAGCAGTTCTTC.

The J gene is TRBJ2-7, the V gene TRBV7-8, with D hard to call. Trimming removed 0 bases from V and 3 bases from J, with 9 bases in between. Germline CDR1 and CDR2: SGHVS and FQNEAQ. There are 14 residues in the CDR3. The CDR3 DNA reads as TGTGCCAGCAGCTTAGCAGCGACGATCTACGAGCAGTACTTC. Its translation: CASSLAATIYEQYF. The entire variable domain, with the rest obtained from reference TRBV7-8 and TRBJ2-7, is as follows: GAGVSQSPRYKVAKRGQDVALRCDPISGHVSLFWYQQALGQGPEFLTYFQNEAQLDKSGLPSDRFFAERPEGSVSTLKIQRTQQEDSAVYLCASSLAATIYEQYFGPGTRLTVT.

The chain employs TRBV7-2 and TRBJ1-4, with unresolved D. There are 15 residues in the CDR3. V lost 0 bases to trimming and J lost 0 bases, with 5 bases between them. Germline CDR1 SGHTA, CDR2 FQGNSA. The CDR3: CASSLAVSTNEKLFF. The CDR3 DNA follows: TGTGCCAGCAGCTTAGCGGTCTCAACTAATGAAAAACTGTTTTTT.

The chain has TRBV7-9 and TRBJ2-7; 8 positions match TRBD2. The CDR3 spans 15 residues. The ends lost 7 bases at V and 0 bases at J; junction bases unmatched: 8. In germline, CDR1 is SEHNR, CDR2 FQNEAQ (reference sequence). Here the CDR3 DNA reads TGTGCCAGCACCATGACTAGCGTGAGCTCCTACGAGCAGTACTTC. Protein sequence: CASTMTSVSSYEQYF.